Following are 24 T cell receptor beta chains from one sample sequenced in a study of blood T cell repertoires in COVID-19. Profiled with immunoSEQ multiplex PCR; TCRdb holds only in-frame clones, not every one. The sample lists some 130,000 clones; under 90% were seen once. The sample taken for sequencing was peripheral blood. These receptors all come from a human donor in a cohort sampled during active COVID-19.

The chain links TRBV29-1 to TRBJ2-5; 10 bases match TRBD2. Germline V gene lookup returns CDR1 SQVTM and CDR2 ANQGSEA. This CDR3 has 16 amino acids. V shed 7 bases, J shed 5 bases, and the junction held 16 bases outside the gene matches. The CDR3 sequence is CSAPRTAGGPGETQYF. The CDR3 DNA reads as TGCAGCGCACCTCGGACAGCGGGAGGGCCCGGGGAGACCCAGTACTTC.

V is TRBV7-2 and J is TRBJ1-5, with 8 bases that match TRBD1. V gave up 6 bases and J gave up 6 bases; unmatched junction bases: 7. The CDR3 sequence is 14 residues long. Germline V gene lookup returns CDR1 SGHTA and CDR2 FQGNSA. The CDR3 reads CASSPDRGGQPQHF. In DNA, the CDR3 is TGTGCCAGCAGTCCTGACAGGGGCGGTCAGCCCCAGCATTTT. Full variable domain (outside the CDR3, taken from reference TRBV7-2 and TRBJ1-5): GAGVSQSPSNKVTEKGKDVELRCDPISGHTALYWYRQSLGQGLEFLIYFQGNSAPDKSGLPSDRFSAERTGGSVSTLTIQRTQQEDSAVYLCASSPDRGGQPQHFGDGTRLSIL.

This clone was observed a few times. This chain connects TRBV10-2 to TRBJ2-1, with TRBD2 matching 11 bases. Looked up from germline, CDR1 is WSHSY and CDR2 is SAAADI. After removal of 10 bases from V and 8 bases from J, the junction contained 7 bases not matched to a gene. This CDR3 contains 13 residues. The CDR3 nucleotides read TGCGCCACCAAACTAGCGGGAGCAGATGAGCAGTTCTTC. Its translation is CATKLAGADEQFF.

The chain couples TRBV24-1 to TRBJ2-2; 14 positions match TRBD2. V was clipped by 7 bases and J by 4 bases; unmatched bases: 1. The CDR3 sequence is 15 residues long. Looked up from germline, CDR1 is KGHDR and CDR2 is SFDVKD. CDR3 nucleotide sequence: TGTGCCACCAGCGGACTAGCGGGAGGCACCGGGGAGCTGTTTTTT. This codes for CATSGLAGGTGELFF.

This chain connects TRBV5-1 to TRBJ1-4, with D perhaps TRBD1 (5 bases). Germline V gene data show CDR1 as SGHRS and CDR2 as YFSETQ. Trimming stripped 0 bases from V and 5 bases from J, with 23 bases between. The CDR3 length is 19 residues. The DNA of the CDR3 is TGCGCCAGCAGCTTGGAACGATTCGAACGCGAGCGGGGGAATGAAAAACTGTTTTTT. As protein: CASSLERFERERGNEKLFF. Together with reference TRBV5-1 and TRBJ1-4, the CDR3 gives the full variable domain: KAGVTQTPRYLIKTRGQQVTLSCSPISGHRSVSWYQQTPGQGLQFLFEYFSETQRNKGNFPGRFSGRQFSNSRSEMNVSTLELGDSALYLCASSLERFERERGNEKLFFGSGTQLSVL.

The chain recombines TRBV5-1 with TRBJ2-1; 10 bases line up with TRBD1. The CDR3 extends over 13 amino acids. V was pared by 4 bases and J by 7 bases, with 2 bases of the junction left unmatched. Germline assignment: CDR1 SGHRS and CDR2 YFSETQ. The CDR3 here is CASSRTGGNEQFF. The DNA for the CDR3 is TGCGCCAGCAGCAGGACAGGGGGGAATGAGCAGTTCTTC.

This sequence joins TRBV3-1 (or the pseudogene TRBV3-2) and TRBJ2-5, with 7 bases aligning to TRBD1. Trimming cost V 6 bases and J 4 bases; bases outside gene matches: 20. The CDR3 spans 18 residues. CDR1 is LGHDT, CDR2 YNNKEL, per germline (reference sequence). The CDR3 bases are TGTGCCAGCAGGGGGGTTTGGACAGGTGGGATTAGGGGAGAGACCCAGTACTTC. It specifies CASRGVWTGGIRGETQYF.

CDR3 protein: CASSPSGPSEKLFF. CDR3 nucleotides: TGTGCCAGCAGCCCTTCCGGTCCCTCTGAAAAACTGTTTTTT. The rearrangement uses TRBV7-9 and TRBJ1-4; D not resolved. Germline CDR1 SEHNR, CDR2 FQNEAQ (reference sequence). The V and J ends lost 5 bases and 7 bases respectively, with 14 bases between them. CDR3 length: 14 residues.

V usage is TRBV27 and J usage is TRBJ2-7, with D possibly TRBD1 on 6 matching bases. This CDR3 region has 14 residues. Trimming left V 6 bases short and J 7 bases short, with 19 bases between. The germline gives CDR1 MNHEY, CDR2 SMNVEV (reference sequence). The CDR3 DNA reads TGTGCCAGCAGCCCAGGGGTTACTACGGGGGAGCAGTACTTC. Protein product: CASSPGVTTGEQYF.

The chain combines TRBV5-5 with TRBJ2-7, with 8 bases aligning to TRBD1. The CDR3 is 15 amino acids. After removal of 2 bases from V and 2 bases from J, the junction contained 6 bases not matched to a gene. The germline gives CDR1 SGHKS, CDR2 YYEKEE (reference sequence). The CDR3 here is CASSFNPTGAYEQYF. The CDR3 nucleotides read TGTGCCAGCAGCTTCAATCCGACAGGGGCCTACGAGCAGTACTTC.

The CDR3 region is CASSHDGANTGELFF. The CDR3, as DNA: TGCGCCAGCAGCCACGACGGGGCGAACACCGGGGAGCTGTTTTTT. V and J are TRBV4-1 and TRBJ2-2; D possibly corresponds to TRBD2 (5 bases). Germline CDR1 reads MGHRA; CDR2 reads YSYEKL. The CDR3 spans 15 residues. Trimming removed 3 bases from V and 0 bases from J, with 8 bases in between.

The rearrangement links TRBV11-2 to TRBJ1-1; D gene ambiguous. CDR1 and CDR2 (germline): SGHAT, FQNNGV. The CDR3 is 13 amino acids. The V end was cut by 0 bases, the J end by 5 bases, with 7 bases between. The CDR3 nucleotides are TGTGCCAGCAGCTTAGATAGAGAGACTGAAGCTTTCTTT. Translating it yields CASSLDRETEAFF.

The chain couples TRBV19 to TRBJ1-6; no reliable D call. Germline V lookup: CDR1 LNHDA, CDR2 SQIVND (reference sequence). The CDR3 runs to 18 residues. Trimming removed 0 bases at V and 0 bases at J, with 12 bases between. The CDR3 protein is CASSIDAATSSYNSPLHF. The CDR3 coding sequence is TGTGCCAGTAGTATAGACGCGGCAACGAGCTCCTATAATTCACCCCTCCACTTT.

The chain links TRBV13 to TRBJ1-2; 7 bases are shared with TRBD1. The CDR3 has 14 amino acids. The germline V gene encodes CDR1 PRHDT and CDR2 FYEKMQ (reference sequence). The trim removed 8 bases at V and 4 bases at J, leaving 10 bases unmatched. CDR3 protein: CASRPRQGPYGYTF. CDR3 sequence (DNA): TGTGCCAGCCGGCCGAGACAGGGACCCTATGGCTACACCTTC.

The chain is built from TRBV5-4 and TRBJ1-1; 8 nucleotides line up with TRBD1. Germline V gene data show CDR1 as SGHNT and CDR2 as YYREEE (reference sequence). The ends lost 3 bases at V and 4 bases at J; junction bases unmatched: 8. The CDR3 has 15 amino acids. CDR3 DNA: TGTGCCAGCAGCTGGGGGGGGACAGGTGGCACTGAAGCTTTCTTT. It is translated as CASSWGGTGGTEAFF.

This clone was counted once. This chain connects TRBV2 to TRBJ2-2; D possibly corresponds to TRBD2 (5 bases). Per the germline V gene, CDR1 is SNHLY and CDR2 is FYNNEI. The CDR3 is made up of 14 amino acids. Trimming removed 4 bases at V and 5 bases at J, with 11 bases between. The CDR3 nucleotides read TGTGCCAGCAGTGTTCGTGAGGGAACCGGGGAGCTGTTTTTT. This sequence encodes CASSVREGTGELFF.

The chain employs TRBV6-2 or TRBV6-3 and TRBJ1-2; 7 bases line up with TRBD1. Germline loops: CDR1 MNHEY, CDR2 SVGEGT. V shed 5 bases, J shed 8 bases, and the junction held 5 bases outside the gene matches. This CDR3 region has 12 residues. The CDR3: CASSRTGGGYTF. CDR3 nucleotides: TGTGCCAGCAGTCGGACAGGAGGAGGCTACACCTTC.

A word on this clone: Other nucleotide sequences from this sample produce the same CDR3. The J gene is TRBJ2-5, the V gene TRBV7-9, with TRBD2 as a possible D gene (6 bases). V lost 3 bases and J lost 1, with 9 bases in between. The CDR3 length is 14 residues. Germline V gene sequence: CDR1 SEHNR, CDR2 FQNEAQ (reference sequence). CDR3 loop: CASSLGGTQETQYF. The CDR3 nucleotides read TGTGCCAGCAGCTTGGGGGGAACCCAAGAGACCCAGTACTTC.

The chain links TRBV4-2 to TRBJ1-4, with a tentative D call TRBD1 (6 bases). The CDR3 has 16 amino acids. In germline, CDR1 is LGHNA, CDR2 YNFKEQ. The V and J ends lost 2 bases and 7 bases respectively, with 17 bases between them. This chain's CDR3 is CASSQPLWGGGEKLFF. DNA of the CDR3: TGTGCCAGCAGCCAACCTCTTTGGGGGGGCGGTGAAAAACTGTTTTTT.

The chain recombines TRBV5-4 with TRBJ1-1; 7 bases align to TRBD1. CDR3 length equals 13 residues. J was trimmed by 3 bases and V by 4 bases; bases with no gene match: 3. CDR1 SGHNT and CDR2 YYREEE come from the germline V gene (reference sequence). The DNA of the CDR3 is TGTGCCAGCAGCAGGGGGCCTGACACTGAAGCTTTCTTT. Translated, it gives CASSRGPDTEAFF.

J is TRBJ2-2 and V is TRBV7-2; 12 bases align to TRBD2. Looked up from germline, CDR1 is SGHTA and CDR2 is FQGNSA. This CDR3 region has 16 residues. V dropped 10 bases and J dropped 1; count of bases not matched to a gene: 7. The CDR3 DNA is TGTGCCATTCCGATACTAGCGGGAGGGAACACCGGGGAGCTGTTTTTT. Its translation: CAIPILAGGNTGELFF.

This chain joins TRBV4-1 and TRBJ2-3; D gene uncertain. Germline V gene sequence: CDR1 MGHRA, CDR2 YSYEKL. V shed 4 bases and J shed 2 bases, with 13 bases lying between them. The CDR3 consists of 15 residues. CDR3 residues: CASSLPADSTDTQYF. The CDR3 coding sequence is TGCGCCAGCAGCCTTCCCGCGGATTCCACAGATACGCAGTATTTT.

This clone was seen a few times. The chain uses TRBV18 and TRBJ1-4; TRBD1 might be the D (5 bases). The CDR3 spans 14 residues. CDR1 is KGHSH and CDR2 is LQKENI in the germline V gene. Trimming cost V 1 base and J 3 bases, with 6 bases left between them. The CDR3 loop is CASSPQGSNEKLFF. The CDR3 DNA reads TGTGCCAGCTCACCACAGGGGTCTAATGAAAAACTGTTTTTT.

This chain links TRBV19 with TRBJ1-4, with D possibly matching TRBD1 (6 bases). Looked up from germline, CDR1 is LNHDA and CDR2 is SQIVND (reference sequence). The V and J ends lost 5 bases and 7 bases respectively, with 14 bases between them. This CDR3 comprises 14 residues. The CDR3 here is CASSGGMDSEKLFF. CDR3 bases: TGTGCCAGTAGTGGGGGCATGGATTCTGAAAAACTGTTTTTT.